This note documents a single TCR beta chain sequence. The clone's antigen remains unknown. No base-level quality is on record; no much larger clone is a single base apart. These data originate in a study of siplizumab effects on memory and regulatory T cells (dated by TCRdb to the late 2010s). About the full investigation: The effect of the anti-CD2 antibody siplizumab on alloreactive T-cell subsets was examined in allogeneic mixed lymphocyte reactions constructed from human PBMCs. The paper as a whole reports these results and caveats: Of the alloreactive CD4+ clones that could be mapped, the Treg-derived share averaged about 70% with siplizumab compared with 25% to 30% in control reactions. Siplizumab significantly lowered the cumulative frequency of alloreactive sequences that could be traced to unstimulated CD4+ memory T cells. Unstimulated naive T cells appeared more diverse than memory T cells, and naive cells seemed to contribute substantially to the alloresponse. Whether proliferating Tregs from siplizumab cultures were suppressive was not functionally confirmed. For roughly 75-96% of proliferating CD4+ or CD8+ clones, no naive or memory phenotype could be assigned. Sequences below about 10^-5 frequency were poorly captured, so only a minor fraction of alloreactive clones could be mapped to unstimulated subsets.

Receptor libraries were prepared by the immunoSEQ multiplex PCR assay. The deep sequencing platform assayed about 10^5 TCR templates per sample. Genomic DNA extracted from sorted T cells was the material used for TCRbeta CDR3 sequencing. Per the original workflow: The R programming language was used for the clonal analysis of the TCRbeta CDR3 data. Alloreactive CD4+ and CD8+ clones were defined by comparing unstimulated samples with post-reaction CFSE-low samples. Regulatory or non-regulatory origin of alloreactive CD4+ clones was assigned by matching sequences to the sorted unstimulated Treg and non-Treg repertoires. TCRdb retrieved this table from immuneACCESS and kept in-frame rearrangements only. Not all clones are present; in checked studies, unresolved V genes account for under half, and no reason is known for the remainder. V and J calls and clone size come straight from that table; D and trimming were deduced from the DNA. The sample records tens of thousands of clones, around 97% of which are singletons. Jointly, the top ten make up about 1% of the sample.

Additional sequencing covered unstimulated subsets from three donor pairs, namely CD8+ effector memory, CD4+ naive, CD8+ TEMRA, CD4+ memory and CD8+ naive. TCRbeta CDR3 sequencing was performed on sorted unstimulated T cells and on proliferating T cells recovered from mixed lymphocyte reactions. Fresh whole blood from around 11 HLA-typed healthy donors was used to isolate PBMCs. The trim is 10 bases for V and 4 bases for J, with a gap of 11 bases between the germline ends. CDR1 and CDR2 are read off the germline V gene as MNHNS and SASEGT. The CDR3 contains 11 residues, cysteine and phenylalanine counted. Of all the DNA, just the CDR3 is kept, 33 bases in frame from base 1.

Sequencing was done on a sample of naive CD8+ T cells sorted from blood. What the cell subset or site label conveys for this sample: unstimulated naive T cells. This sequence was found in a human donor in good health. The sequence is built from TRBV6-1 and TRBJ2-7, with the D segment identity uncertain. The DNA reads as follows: TGTGCCACGATGAACCTATACGAGCAGTACTTC. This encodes CATMNLYEQYF.